This T cell receptor beta chain was observed in a study of shared clonotypes between healthy human individuals. Profiled with immunoSEQ multiplex PCR; TCRdb holds only in-frame clones, not every one. Found here are approximately 1,000,000 clones, around 77% of them singletons; the top ten hold roughly 0.83%. CDR3 length equals 17 residues. Germline loops: CDR1 SGHAT, CDR2 FQDESV (reference sequence). V lost 5 bases, J lost 9 bases, and 16 bases stayed unmatched. The receptor comes from a man between 18 and 35 years old in good health. Some clones in this sample may be carry-over from other donors' samples. V and J are TRBV11-1 and TRBJ2-3; 11 bases fit TRBD2. Input material: memory CD4+ T cells from PBMCs. As to subset: CD45RA-negative fraction. In nucleotides, the CDR3 is TGTGCCAGCAGCGAACAGGGTTCTACTAGCGGGAGACGGACGCAGTATTTT. This gives the protein CASSEQGSTSGRRTQYF.